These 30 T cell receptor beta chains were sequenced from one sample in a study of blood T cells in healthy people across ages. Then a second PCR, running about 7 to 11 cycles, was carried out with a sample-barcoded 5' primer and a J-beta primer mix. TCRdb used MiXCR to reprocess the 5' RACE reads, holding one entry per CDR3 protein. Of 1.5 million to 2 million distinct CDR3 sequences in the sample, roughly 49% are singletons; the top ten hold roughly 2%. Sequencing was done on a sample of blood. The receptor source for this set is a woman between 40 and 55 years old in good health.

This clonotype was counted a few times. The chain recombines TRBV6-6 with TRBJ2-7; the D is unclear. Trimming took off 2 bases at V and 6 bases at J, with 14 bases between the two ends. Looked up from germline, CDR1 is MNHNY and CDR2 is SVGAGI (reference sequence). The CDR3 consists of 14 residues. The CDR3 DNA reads TGTGCCAGCAGTTACGGTTTAGGAGCTACCGAGCAGTACTTC. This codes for CASSYGLGATEQYF.

The CDR3 loop reads CASSLAGWPDTQYF. As DNA, the CDR3 is TGCGCCAGCAGCTTAGCGGGGTGGCCAGATACGCAGTATTTT. The gene calls are TRBV5-1 and TRBJ2-3; 7 nucleotides agree with TRBD2. Per germline, CDR1 SGHRS and CDR2 YFSETQ. The CDR3 covers 14 residues. V trimming: 2 bases; J trimming: 4 bases; junction bases outside the gene matches: 4.

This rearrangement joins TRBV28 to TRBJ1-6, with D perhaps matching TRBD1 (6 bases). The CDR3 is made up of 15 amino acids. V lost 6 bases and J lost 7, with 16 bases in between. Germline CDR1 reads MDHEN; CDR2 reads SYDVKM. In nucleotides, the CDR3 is TGTGCCAGCAGCCTCCCGGGGACAAAGAATTCACCCCTCCACTTT. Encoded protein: CASSLPGTKNSPLHF.

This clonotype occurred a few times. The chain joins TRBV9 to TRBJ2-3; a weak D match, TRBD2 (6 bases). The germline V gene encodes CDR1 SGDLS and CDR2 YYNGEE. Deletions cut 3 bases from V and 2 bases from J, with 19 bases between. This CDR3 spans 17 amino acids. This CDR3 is CASSEPPSVGFTDTQYF. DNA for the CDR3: TGTGCCAGCAGCGAACCCCCTAGCGTCGGATTCACAGATACGCAGTATTTT.

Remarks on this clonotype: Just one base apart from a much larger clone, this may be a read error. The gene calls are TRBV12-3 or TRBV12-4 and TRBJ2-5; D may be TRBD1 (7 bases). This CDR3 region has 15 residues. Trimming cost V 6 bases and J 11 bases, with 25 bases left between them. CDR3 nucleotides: TGTGCCAGCAGGCCAGCAGGGGGGTACTACAATGAGCAGTACTTC. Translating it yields CASRPAGGYYNEQYF.

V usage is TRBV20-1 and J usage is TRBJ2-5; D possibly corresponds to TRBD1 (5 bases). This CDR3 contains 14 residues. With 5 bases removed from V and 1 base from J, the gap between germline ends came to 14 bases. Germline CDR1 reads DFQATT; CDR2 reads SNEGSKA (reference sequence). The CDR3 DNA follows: TGCAGTGCTTTACCAACAGGATTCCAAGAGACCCAGTACTTC. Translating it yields CSALPTGFQETQYF.

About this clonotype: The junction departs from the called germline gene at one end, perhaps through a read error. The CDR3 protein is CAGSPRRTDTQYF. CDR3 bases: TGTGCCGGCAGTCCCCGACGCACAGATACGCAGTATTTT. V is TRBV6-1 and J is TRBJ2-3, with D uncertain. The CDR3 has 13 amino acids. The V gene's germline CDR1 is MNHNS and CDR2 SASEGT.

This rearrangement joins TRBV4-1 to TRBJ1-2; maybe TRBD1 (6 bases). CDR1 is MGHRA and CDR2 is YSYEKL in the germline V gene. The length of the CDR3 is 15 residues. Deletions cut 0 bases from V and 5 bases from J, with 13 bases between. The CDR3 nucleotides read TGCGCCAGCAGCCAAGATGGACAGCTTAGTTATGGCTACACCTTC. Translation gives CASSQDGQLSYGYTF.

This CDR3 reads CASSQETDYNEQFF. The CDR3, as DNA: TGTGCCAGCAGCCAAGAAACGGACTACAATGAGCAGTTCTTC. The chain couples TRBV3-1 to TRBJ2-1, with D hard to call. The CDR3 runs 14 residues. V was clipped by 0 bases and J by 3 bases, with 6 bases between them. The germline V gene encodes CDR1 LGHDT and CDR2 YNNKEL (reference sequence).

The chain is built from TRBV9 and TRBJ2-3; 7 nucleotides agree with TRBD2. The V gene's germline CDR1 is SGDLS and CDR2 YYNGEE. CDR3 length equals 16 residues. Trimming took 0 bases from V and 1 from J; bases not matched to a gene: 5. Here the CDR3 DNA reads TGTGCCAGCAGCGTAGTGTTGGGAGGGGGCACAGATACGCAGTATTTT. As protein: CASSVVLGGGTDTQYF. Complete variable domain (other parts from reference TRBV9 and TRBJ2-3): DSGVTQTPKHLITATGQRVTLRCSPRSGDLSVYWYQQSLDQGLQFLIQYYNGEERAKGNILERFSAQQFPDLHSELNLSSLELGDSALYFCASSVVLGGGTDTQYFGPGTRLTVL.

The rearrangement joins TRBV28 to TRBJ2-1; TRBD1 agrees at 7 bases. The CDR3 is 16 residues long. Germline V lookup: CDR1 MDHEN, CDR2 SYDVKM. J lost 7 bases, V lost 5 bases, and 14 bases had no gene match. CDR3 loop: CASSLPTGLSRNEQFF. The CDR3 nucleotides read TGTGCCAGCAGTCTACCGACAGGGCTGTCGCGAAATGAGCAGTTCTTC.

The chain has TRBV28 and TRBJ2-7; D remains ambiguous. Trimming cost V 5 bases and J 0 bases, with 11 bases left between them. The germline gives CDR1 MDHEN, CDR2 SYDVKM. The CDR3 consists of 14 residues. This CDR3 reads CASSVVTSSYEQYF. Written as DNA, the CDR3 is TGTGCCAGCAGTGTGGTCACGTCCTCCTACGAGCAGTACTTC.

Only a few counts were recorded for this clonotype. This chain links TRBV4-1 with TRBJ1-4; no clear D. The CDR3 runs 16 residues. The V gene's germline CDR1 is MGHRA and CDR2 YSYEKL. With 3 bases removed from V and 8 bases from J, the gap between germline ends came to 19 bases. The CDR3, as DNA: TGCGCCAGCAGCCACCCGGGGAAGGGTGGCCACGAAAAACTGTTTTTT. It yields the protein CASSHPGKGGHEKLFF.

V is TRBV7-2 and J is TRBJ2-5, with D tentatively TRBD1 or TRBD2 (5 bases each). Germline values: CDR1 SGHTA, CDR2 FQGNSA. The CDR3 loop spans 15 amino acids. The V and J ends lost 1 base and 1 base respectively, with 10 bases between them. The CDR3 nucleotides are TGTGCCAGCAGCTTAGGTGGGGACGCCCAAGAGACCCAGTACTTC. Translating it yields CASSLGGDAQETQYF.

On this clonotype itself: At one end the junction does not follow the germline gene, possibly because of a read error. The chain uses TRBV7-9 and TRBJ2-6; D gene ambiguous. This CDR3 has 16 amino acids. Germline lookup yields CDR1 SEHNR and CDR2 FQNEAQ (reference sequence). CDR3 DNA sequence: TGTGCCAGCAGCTTACAGGCCAGCTCTGGGACCAACGTCCTGACTTTC. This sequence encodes CASSLQASSGTNVLTF.

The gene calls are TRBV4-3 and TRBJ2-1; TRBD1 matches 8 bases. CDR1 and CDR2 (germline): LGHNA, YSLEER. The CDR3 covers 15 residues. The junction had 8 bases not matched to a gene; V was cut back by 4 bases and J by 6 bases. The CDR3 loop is CASSLTDRGINEQFF. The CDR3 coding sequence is TGCGCCAGCAGCCTTACAGACAGGGGAATCAATGAGCAGTTCTTC.

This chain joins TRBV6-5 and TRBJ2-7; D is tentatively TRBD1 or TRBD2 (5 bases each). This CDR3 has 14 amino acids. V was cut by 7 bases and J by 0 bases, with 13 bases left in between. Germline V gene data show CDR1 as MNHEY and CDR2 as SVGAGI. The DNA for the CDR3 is TGTGCCAGCACCTGGGGACCGAGCTCCTACGAGCAGTACTTC. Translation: CASTWGPSSYEQYF.

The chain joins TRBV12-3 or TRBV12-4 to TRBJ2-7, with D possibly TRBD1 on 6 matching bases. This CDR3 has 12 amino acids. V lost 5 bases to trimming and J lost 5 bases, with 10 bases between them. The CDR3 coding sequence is TGTGCCAGCAGTATTGGACAGCACGAGCAGTACTTC. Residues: CASSIGQHEQYF.

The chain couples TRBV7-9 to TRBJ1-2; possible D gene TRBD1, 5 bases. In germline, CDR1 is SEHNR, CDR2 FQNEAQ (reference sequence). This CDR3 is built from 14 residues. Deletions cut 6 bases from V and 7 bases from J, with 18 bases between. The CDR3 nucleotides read TGTGCCAGCAGTTACAAACCCGACAGAGGTGGCTACACCTTC. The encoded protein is CASSYKPDRGGYTF.

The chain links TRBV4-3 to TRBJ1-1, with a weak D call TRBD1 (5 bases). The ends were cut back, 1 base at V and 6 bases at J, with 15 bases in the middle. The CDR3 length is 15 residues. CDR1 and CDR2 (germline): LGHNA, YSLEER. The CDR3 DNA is TGCGCCAGCAGCCAAGTACAGGACGGGAGGCCTGAAGCTTTCTTT. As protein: CASSQVQDGRPEAFF.

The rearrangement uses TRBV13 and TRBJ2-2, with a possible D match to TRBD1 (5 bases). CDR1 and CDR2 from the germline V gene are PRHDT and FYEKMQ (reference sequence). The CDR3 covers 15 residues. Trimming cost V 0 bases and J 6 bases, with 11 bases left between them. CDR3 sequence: CASSLGGHGPGELFF. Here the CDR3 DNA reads TGTGCCAGCAGCTTAGGTGGACATGGGCCCGGGGAGCTGTTTTTT. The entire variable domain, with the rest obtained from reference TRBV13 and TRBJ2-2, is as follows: AAGVIQSPRHLIKEKRETATLKCYPIPRHDTVYWYQQGPGQDPQFLISFYEKMQSDKGSIPDRFSAQQFSDYHSELNMSSLELGDSALYFCASSLGGHGPGELFFGEGSRLTVL.

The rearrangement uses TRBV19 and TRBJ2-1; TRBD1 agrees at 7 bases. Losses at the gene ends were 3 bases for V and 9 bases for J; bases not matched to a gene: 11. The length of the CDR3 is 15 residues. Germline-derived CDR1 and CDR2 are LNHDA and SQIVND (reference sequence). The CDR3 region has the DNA TGTGCCAGTAGTATGGACCTAACAGGGGTTGGTGAGCAGTTCTTC. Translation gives CASSMDLTGVGEQFF.

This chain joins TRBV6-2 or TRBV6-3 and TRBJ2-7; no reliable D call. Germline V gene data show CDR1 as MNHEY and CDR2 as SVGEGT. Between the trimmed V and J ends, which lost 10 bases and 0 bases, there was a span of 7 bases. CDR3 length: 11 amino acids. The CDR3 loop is CAIGDSYEQYF. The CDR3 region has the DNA TGTGCCATCGGAGACTCCTACGAGCAGTACTTC.

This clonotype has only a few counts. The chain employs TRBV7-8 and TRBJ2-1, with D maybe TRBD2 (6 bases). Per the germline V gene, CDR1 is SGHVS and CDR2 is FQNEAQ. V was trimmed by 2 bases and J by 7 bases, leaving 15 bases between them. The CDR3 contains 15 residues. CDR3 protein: CASSLRFGGWNEQFF. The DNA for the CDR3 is TGTGCCAGCAGCTTAAGATTCGGGGGTTGGAATGAGCAGTTCTTC.

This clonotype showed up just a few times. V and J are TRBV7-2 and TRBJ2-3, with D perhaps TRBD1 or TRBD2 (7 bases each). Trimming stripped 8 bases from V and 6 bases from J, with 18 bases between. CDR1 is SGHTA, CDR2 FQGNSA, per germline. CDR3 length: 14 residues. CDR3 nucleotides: TGTGCCAGCTTCCCGGGACTACAGGGGGATACGCAGTATTTT. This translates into CASFPGLQGDTQYF.

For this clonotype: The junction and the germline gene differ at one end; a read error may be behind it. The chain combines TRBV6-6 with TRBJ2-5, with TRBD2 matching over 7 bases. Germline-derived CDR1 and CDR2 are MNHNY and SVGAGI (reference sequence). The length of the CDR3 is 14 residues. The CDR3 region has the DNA TGTGCCAGCAGTCCGCTCCGGGGGAGGGAGACCCAGAACTTC. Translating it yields CASSPLRGRETQNF.

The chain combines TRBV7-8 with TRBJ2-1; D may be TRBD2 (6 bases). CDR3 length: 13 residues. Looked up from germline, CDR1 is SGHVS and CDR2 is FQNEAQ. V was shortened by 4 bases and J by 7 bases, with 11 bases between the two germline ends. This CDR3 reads CASSSSGRNEQFF. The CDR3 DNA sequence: TGTGCCAGCAGCTCCTCAGGGAGGAATGAGCAGTTCTTC. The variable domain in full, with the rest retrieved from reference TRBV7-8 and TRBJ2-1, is GAGVSQSPRYKVAKRGQDVALRCDPISGHVSLFWYQQALGQGPEFLTYFQNEAQLDKSGLPSDRFFAERPEGSVSTLKIQRTQQEDSAVYLCASSSSGRNEQFFGPGTRLTVL.

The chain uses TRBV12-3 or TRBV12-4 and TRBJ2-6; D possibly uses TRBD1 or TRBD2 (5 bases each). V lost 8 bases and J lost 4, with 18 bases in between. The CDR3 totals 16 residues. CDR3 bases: TGTGCCAGCCACGGGAAGGGGCCGGTGGGGGCCAACGTCCTGACTTTC. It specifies CASHGKGPVGANVLTF.

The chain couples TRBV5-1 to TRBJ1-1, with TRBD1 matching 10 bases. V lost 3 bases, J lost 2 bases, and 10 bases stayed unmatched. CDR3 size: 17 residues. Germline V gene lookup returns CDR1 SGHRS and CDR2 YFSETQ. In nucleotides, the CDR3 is TGCGCCAGCAGCTGGCCGGGACAGGGGCCCCCTAACACTGAAGCTTTCTTT. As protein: CASSWPGQGPPNTEAFF.

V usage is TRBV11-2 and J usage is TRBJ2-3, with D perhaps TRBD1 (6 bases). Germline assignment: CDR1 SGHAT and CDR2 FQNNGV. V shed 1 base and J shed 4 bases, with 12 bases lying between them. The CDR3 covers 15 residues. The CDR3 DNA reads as TGTGCCAGCAGCTTAGTCCAGGGGACCCCAGATACGCAGTATTTT. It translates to CASSLVQGTPDTQYF.